This T cell receptor (beta chain) was found in a study of blood T cell repertoires in COVID-19. The protocol was immunoSEQ multiplex PCR, while the TCRdb copy is restricted to in-frame clones and leaves out a portion. The sample includes under 200,000 clones, about 88% of them seen just once. The V and J ends lost 0 bases and 3 bases respectively, with 20 bases between them. The CDR3 covers 19 residues. CDR1 and CDR2 from the germline V gene are MNHNS and SASEGT. The sequencing input was peripheral blood. The rearrangement joins TRBV6-1 to TRBJ1-4, with D hard to call. The receptor was derived from a woman over 75 with acute or convalescent COVID-19. Here the CDR3 DNA reads TGTGCCAGCAGTGAAGCTTTGCCAGGAATAGATCCTGCTAATGAAAAACTGTTTTTT. Protein product: CASSEALPGIDPANEKLFF.